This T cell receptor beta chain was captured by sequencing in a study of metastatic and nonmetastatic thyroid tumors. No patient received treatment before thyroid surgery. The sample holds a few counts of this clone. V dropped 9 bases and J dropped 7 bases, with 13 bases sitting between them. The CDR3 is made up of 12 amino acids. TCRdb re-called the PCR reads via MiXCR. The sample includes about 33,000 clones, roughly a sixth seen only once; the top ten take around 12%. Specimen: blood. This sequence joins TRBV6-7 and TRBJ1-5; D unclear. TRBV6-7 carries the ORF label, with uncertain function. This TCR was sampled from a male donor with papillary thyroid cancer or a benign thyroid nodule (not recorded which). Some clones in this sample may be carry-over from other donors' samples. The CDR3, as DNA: TGTGCCAGGCCCCCCGGAGGGCAGCCCCAGCATTTT. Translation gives CARPPGGQPQHF.